This is a list of T cell receptor beta chains from one sample in a study of T cells in Graves' hyperthyroidism and ophthalmopathy. TCRdb fed the multiplex PCR reads into MiXCR, producing one record per CDR3 protein. The table includes some 420,000 distinct CDR3 sequences, around 13% detected once. The sample taken for sequencing was blood. All receptors derive from a young woman with Graves' hyperthyroidism. CDR3s include the opening cysteine and the closing phenylalanine or tryptophan. The D gene is left open where the match is weak. Size is stated for part of the rows, as once, few or many counts, or as a class when the clone is expanded.

J gene,V gene,D gene,clone size,CDR3 protein,CDR3 DNA
TRBJ1-1,TRBV9,TRBD1,-,CASSVGGRGHTEAFF,TGTGCCAGCAGCGTAGGGGGCAGGGGGCACACTGAAGCTTTCTTT
TRBJ2-3,TRBV15,TRBD1,-,CATSRDIDRVITDTQYF,TGTGCCACCAGCAGAGATATCGACAGGGTAATCACAGATACGCAGTATTTT
TRBJ2-4,TRBV3-1,-,few,CASSQGMGARAKNIQYF,TGTGCCAGCAGCCAGGGGATGGGGGCTCGGGCCAAAAACATTCAGTACTTC
TRBJ2-2,TRBV11-3,-,many,CASSGVTGELFF,TGTGCCAGCAGCGGGGTGACCGGGGAGCTGTTTTTT
TRBJ2-6,TRBV18,-,-,CASSPQDSGANVLTF,TGTGCCAGCTCACCACAGGACTCTGGGGCCAACGTCCTGACTTTC
TRBJ2-7,TRBV19,TRBD1,-,CASTGQGYEQYF,TGTGCCAGTACGGGACAGGGCTACGAGCAGTACTTC
TRBJ1-5,TRBV3-1,-,many,CASSQGLRQPQHF,TGTGCCAGCAGCCAAGGGCTCCGTCAGCCCCAGCATTTT
TRBJ1-6,TRBV2,TRBD1,many,CASSAGTVNSPLHF,TGTGCCAGCAGTGCCGGGACAGTTAATTCACCCCTCCACTTT
TRBJ2-7,TRBV4-2,-,few,CASSQEIPPPLSYEQYF,TGTGCCAGCAGCCAAGAGATCCCACCCCCACTCTCCTACGAGCAGTACTTC
TRBJ2-1,TRBV7-2,-,many,CASSLAGGYYNEQFF,TGTGCCAGCAGCTTAGCGGGAGGTTACTACAATGAGCAGTTCTTC
TRBJ1-5,TRBV4-2,-,many,CASSQTQAQRSNQPQHF,TGTGCCAGCAGCCAAACTCAAGCGCAAAGAAGCAATCAGCCCCAGCATTTT
TRBJ2-5,TRBV3-1,-,-,CASRGADPYQETQYF,TGTGCCAGCAGAGGGGCGGACCCGTACCAAGAGACCCAGTACTTC